The clone carrying this T cell receptor beta chain was seen only a few times. Its antigen is currently unknown. Mismatch with germline at one junction end may stem from a read error. The CDR3 consists of 15 residues. Germline V lookup: CDR1 LNHNV, CDR2 YYDKDF (reference sequence). The authors obtained over 160 million TCR-beta sequences from 15-18 subjects per sequencing run. TCRdb ran MiXCR on the 5' RACE reads and lists one entry per CDR3 protein. Among 50,000 to 55,000 distinct CDR3 sequences listed, roughly 3.8% were seen once. The data were obtained in a study of neurological immune-mediated disorders. Study-level findings and limits: Repertoires from 18 of 34 multiple sclerosis patients grouped phylogenetically into a related-CDR3 cluster, suggesting a possible signature.

This TCR came from a man in his fifties or sixties with multiple sclerosis. This chain links TRBV15 with TRBJ1-5; no definite D call. Sequencing was done on a sample of PBMCs. CDR3: CATSRAGTRNKTQNF. The CDR3 nucleotides are TGTGCCACCAGCAGAGCTGGCACCCGCAATAAGACCCAGAATTTT.